This entry features one T cell receptor (beta chain) sequence. Antigen specificity is unknown. The PCR made use of 60 Vbeta and 13 Jbeta primers. Clones were sequenced by immunoSEQ multiplex PCR, and TCRdb holds only the in-frame ones, with some missing. The sample totals some 120,000 clones. Trimming took 4 bases from V and 7 from J; bases not matched to a gene: 9. The CDR3 is made up of 14 amino acids. Germline lookup yields CDR1 SGHNT and CDR2 YYREEE (reference sequence). The data belong to a study of cytomegalovirus exposure and HLA in healthy donors. Study observations and caveats: The study labeled about 160 TCR beta chains cytomegalovirus-associated. Productive status was seen about 90% or about 30% of the time for most TCR beta V segments in an earlier analysis.

The V gene is TRBV5-4, the J gene TRBJ2-7; 9 nucleotides line up with TRBD2. Sequencing used PBMCs. The sequence derives from a woman between 55 and 75 years old in good health and CMV-seronegative. CDR3 loop: CASSRLAGTREQYF. The CDR3 bases are TGTGCCAGCAGCCGCCTAGCGGGGACAAGGGAGCAGTACTTC.